This T cell receptor beta chain was sequenced during a study of blood T cells in healthy people across ages. Germline V gives CDR1 SEHNR, CDR2 FQNEAQ (reference sequence). V lost 5 bases to trimming and J lost 5 bases; unmatched junction nucleotides: 9. The CDR3 runs 15 residues. A second about 6 to 12 cycle PCR used barcoded and J-beta primers. TCRdb passed the 5' RACE reads through MiXCR, listing each CDR3 protein once. The table includes under 2,000,000 distinct CDR3 sequences, about 50% detected once. The chain uses TRBV7-9 and TRBJ2-7; 10 bases map to TRBD1. The clonotype originates from a woman between 40 and 55 years old in good health. Sequencing input: blood. As DNA, the CDR3 is TGTGCCAGCAGCGAATGGGGGACAGGGGAAGACGAGCAGTACTTC. It yields the protein CASSEWGTGEDEQYF.